The present entry profiles one T cell receptor (beta chain) with its context. The data are from a study of blood T cell repertoires in COVID-19. Across the study: The samples span acute and convalescent COVID-19 from the United States, Italy and Spain. Sample material is recorded as cDNA or gDNA derived from T cells, B-cell-depleted T cells, or PBMCs.

The ends lost 5 bases at V and 6 bases at J; junction bases unmatched: 7. CDR3 size: 13 residues. Germline V gene data show CDR1 as SQVTM and CDR2 as ANQGSEA. In the source study's methods: Amplification of reference gene primers provided the estimated nucleated cell counts. Libraries were prepared by immunoSEQ multiplex PCR; TCRdb keeps only in-frame clonotypes and omits some of them. The DNA gave D and trimming, while V, J and clone size come from that table. Among 160,000 or so clones listed, more than 85% were seen once. One Seattle source followed patients from active infection through their disease course.

The rearrangement uses TRBV29-1 and TRBJ2-7; 10 bases align to TRBD2. Sequencing was carried out using peripheral blood. This clonotype originated in a woman aged 60-75 years with COVID-19, enrolled during active disease. The CDR3 DNA follows: TGCAGCGTTACCGTAGCGGGGGGAGGCGAGCAGTACTTC. It yields the protein CSVTVAGGGEQYF.